The 31 T cell receptor beta chains in this list originate from one sample, sequenced in a study of shared clonotypes between healthy human individuals (dated by TCRdb to 2018 to 2021). The library was made by the immunoSEQ multiplex PCR assay. The table was pulled from immuneACCESS by TCRdb, which kept in-frame rearrangements only. Such tables lose some clones; where checked, under half of the loss comes from unresolved V genes, and the rest has no known cause. Across this sample there are hundreds of thousands of clones, with 70% to 80% seen only once. The ten biggest clones cover roughly 13% of the sample. The sequencing input was PBMCs. All receptors derive from a woman in her thirties or forties in good health. Some clones in this sample may be carry-over from other donors' samples.

The rearrangement joins TRBV7-2 to TRBJ2-7; 10 nucleotides match TRBD2. Germline-derived CDR1 and CDR2 are SGHTA and FQGNSA. V gave up 2 bases and J gave up 3 bases; unmatched junction bases: 1. The CDR3 covers 14 residues. The CDR3 DNA reads as TGTGCCAGCAGCTTAAGCGGGAGGGTCTACGAGCAGTACTTC. Translated, it gives CASSLSGRVYEQYF. The full variable domain, completed using reference TRBV7-2 and TRBJ2-7, is GAGVSQSPSNKVTEKGKDVELRCDPISGHTALYWYRQSLGQGLEFLIYFQGNSAPDKSGLPSDRFSAERTGGSVSTLTIQRTQQEDSAVYLCASSLSGRVYEQYFGPGTRLTVT.

The CDR3 DNA reads as TGTGCCAGCAGCCCGGGGGAGCGGGAGGGCCATGTGGGCACAGATACGCAGTATTTT. Protein: CASSPGEREGHVGTDTQYF. The chain combines TRBV6-4 with TRBJ2-3; 10 nucleotides agree with TRBD2. Trimming took 6 bases from V and 1 from J; bases not matched to a gene: 16. The CDR3 consists of 19 residues. The germline V gene encodes CDR1 MRHNA and CDR2 SNTAGT.

This clone appeared a few times. The V and J genes are TRBV6-5 and TRBJ2-2; 7 positions agree with TRBD1. The CDR3 runs 15 residues. With V trimmed by 2 bases and J by 3 bases, 3 bases remained unmatched. The germline gives CDR1 MNHEY, CDR2 SVGAGI. The CDR3 protein is CASSYRTGYTGELFF. The CDR3, as DNA: TGTGCCAGCAGTTACCGGACAGGCTACACCGGGGAGCTGTTTTTT.

The chain is built from TRBV18 and TRBJ1-2; no reliable D call. V was trimmed by 2 bases and J by 1 base, leaving 8 bases between them. The CDR3 sequence is 14 residues long. Germline-derived CDR1 and CDR2 are KGHSH and LQKENI. CDR3 protein: CASSPAEGNYGYTF. CDR3 bases: TGTGCCAGCTCACCAGCAGAGGGTAACTATGGCTACACCTTC. The whole variable domain, filled in from reference TRBV18 and TRBJ1-2, reads NAGVMQNPRHLVRRRGQEARLRCSPMKGHSHVYWYRQLPEEGLKFMVYLQKENIIDESGMPKERFSAEFPKEGPSILRIQQVVRGDSAAYFCASSPAEGNYGYTFGSGTRLTVV.

Only one count was recorded for this clone. The chain recombines TRBV10-3 with TRBJ2-7, with 13 bases that match TRBD2. V shed 3 bases, J shed 2 bases, and the junction held 1 base outside the gene matches. The germline gives CDR1 ENHRY, CDR2 SYGVKD. The CDR3 contains 15 residues. The DNA for the CDR3 is TGTGCCATCAGTGAACTAGCGGGAGGGCCCTACGAGCAGTACTTC. This encodes CAISELAGGPYEQYF.

This chain links TRBV6-4 with TRBJ2-1, with TRBD2 matching over 12 bases. Trimming took 6 bases from V and 5 from J; bases not matched to a gene: 8. Germline V gene data show CDR1 as MRHNA and CDR2 as SNTAGT. CDR3 length: 16 residues. The CDR3 spells CASSLGLAGGNNEQFF. CDR3 DNA sequence: TGTGCCAGCAGCCTCGGGCTAGCGGGAGGGAACAATGAGCAGTTCTTC.

The chain joins TRBV2 to TRBJ1-4; D remains unclear. V was pared by 7 bases and J by 7 bases, with 13 bases between. Germline CDR1 SNHLY, CDR2 FYNNEI. CDR3 size: 13 residues. The CDR3 nucleotides are TGTGCCAGCAAGGAACAACCTAGTGAAAAACTGTTTTTT. This encodes CASKEQPSEKLFF.

V usage is TRBV25-1 and J usage is TRBJ2-5; D call uncertain. The CDR3 extends over 12 amino acids. Trimming cost V 5 bases and J 9 bases, with 13 bases left between them. Germline V gives CDR1 MGHDK, CDR2 SYGVNS. This CDR3 reads CASSRATGAQYF. Written as DNA, the CDR3 is TGTGCCAGCAGTAGAGCCACTGGGGCCCAGTACTTC.

This clone was seen a few times. The rearrangement uses TRBV7-8 and TRBJ2-7; 7 bases fit TRBD1. From germline, CDR1 is SGHVS and CDR2 FQNEAQ. V lost 7 bases, J lost 3 bases, and 12 bases stayed unmatched. The CDR3 consists of 15 residues. The CDR3 loop is CASKGVDRASYEQYF. In DNA, the CDR3 is TGTGCCAGCAAGGGTGTAGACAGGGCTAGCTACGAGCAGTACTTC.

J is TRBJ2-2 and V is TRBV28; D is possibly TRBD1 or TRBD2 (6 bases each). Trimming took off 11 bases at V and 3 bases at J, with 13 bases between the two ends. CDR3 size: 13 residues. CDR1 MDHEN and CDR2 SYDVKM come from the germline V gene. The CDR3: CAGGPWDTGELFF. CDR3 nucleotide sequence: TGTGCCGGGGGGCCATGGGACACCGGGGAGCTGTTTTTT.

This clone was observed a few times. The same CDR3 can be traced to other DNA sequences in this sample. The chain recombines TRBV5-1 with TRBJ2-2; TRBD1 matches 9 bases. J lost 3 bases, V lost 4 bases, and 4 bases had no gene match. Per the germline V gene, CDR1 is SGHRS and CDR2 is YFSETQ. The CDR3 runs 15 residues. CDR3 in DNA: TGCGCCAGCAGCCTGACAGGGGGTTACACCGGGGAGCTGTTTTTT. Protein: CASSLTGGYTGELFF.

The rearrangement joins TRBV27 to TRBJ2-7; TRBD2 is a possible D gene (6 bases). The CDR3 loop spans 13 amino acids. Trimming shortened V by 5 bases and J by 3 bases, and 11 bases separated the two germline ends. Germline V gene lookup returns CDR1 MNHEY and CDR2 SMNVEV (reference sequence). CDR3 amino acids: CASSPGVGYEQYF. CDR3 bases: TGTGCCAGCAGTCCGGGGGTGGGCTACGAGCAGTACTTC.

The chain recombines TRBV30 with TRBJ1-5; D is uncertain. Between the trimmed V and J ends, which lost 0 bases and 6 bases, there was a span of 9 bases. The CDR3 has 13 residues. CDR1 and CDR2 (germline): GTSNPN, SVGIG (reference sequence). The CDR3 spells CAWSVTASQPQHF. Written as DNA, the CDR3 is TGTGCCTGGAGTGTAACAGCAAGTCAGCCCCAGCATTTT.

This clone was recorded once. This sequence joins TRBV6-5 and TRBJ2-1, with D perhaps being TRBD1 or TRBD2 (5 bases each). This CDR3 is built from 16 residues. V lost 2 bases, J lost 9 bases, and 20 bases lay in between. From germline, CDR1 is MNHEY and CDR2 SVGAGI. CDR3 in amino acids: CASSYNLGVGVAEQFF. For the CDR3, the DNA is TGTGCCAGCAGTTACAATTTGGGGGTAGGGGTGGCTGAGCAGTTCTTC.

V and J are TRBV21-1 and TRBJ2-5. TRBV21-1 is a listed pseudogene. The length of the CDR3 is 12 residues. CDR3 loop: CASSRVSETQYF. CDR3 bases: TGTGCCAGCAGCAGGGTATCAGAGACCCAGTACTTC.

The chain recombines TRBV18 with TRBJ1-1, with D possibly matching TRBD1 (5 bases). This CDR3 spans 17 amino acids. Germline V gene sequence: CDR1 KGHSH, CDR2 LQKENI. Trimming shortened V by 3 bases and J by 0 bases, and 17 bases separated the two germline ends. The CDR3 here is CASSPVQGIRLNTEAFF. CDR3 bases: TGTGCCAGCTCACCGGTTCAGGGTATTAGGTTGAACACTGAAGCTTTCTTT.

The chain employs TRBV10-3 and TRBJ2-1; 7 positions agree with TRBD2. The CDR3 is 14 residues long. In germline, CDR1 is ENHRY, CDR2 SYGVKD. V lost 5 bases and J lost 8; bases outside the gene matches: 9. CDR3 sequence reads: CAISRDYVSDEQFF. The CDR3, as DNA: TGTGCCATCAGTAGGGACTACGTCTCTGATGAGCAGTTCTTC.

The CDR3 is CASSYRTVADTQYF. Written as DNA, the CDR3 is TGTGCCAGCAGTTATCGGACAGTCGCAGATACGCAGTATTTT. The chain uses TRBV6-5 and TRBJ2-3, with a tentative D call TRBD1 (6 bases). Looked up from germline, CDR1 is MNHEY and CDR2 is SVGAGI. This CDR3 has 14 residues. Trimming left V 3 bases short and J 4 bases short, with 11 bases between.

V is TRBV28 and J is TRBJ2-1; 10 bases fit TRBD2. The CDR3 contains 15 residues. With 2 bases clipped from V and 6 bases from J, the junction kept 4 bases outside the gene matches. The V gene's germline CDR1 is MDHEN and CDR2 SYDVKM. CDR3 loop: CASSLTSGTVNEQFF. The CDR3 nucleotides are TGTGCCAGCAGTTTAACTAGCGGGACTGTCAATGAGCAGTTCTTC.

The rearrangement joins TRBV5-1 to TRBJ1-2; weak D call: TRBD1 (5 bases). The length of the CDR3 is 13 residues. Trimming stripped 4 bases from V and 6 bases from J, with 13 bases between. In germline, CDR1 is SGHRS, CDR2 YFSETQ. CDR3 in amino acids: CASSAGPMDGYTF. The CDR3 DNA follows: TGCGCCAGCAGCGCAGGGCCTATGGATGGCTACACCTTC. The variable domain in full, completed from reference TRBV5-1 and TRBJ1-2, reads KAGVTQTPRYLIKTRGQQVTLSCSPISGHRSVSWYQQTPGQGLQFLFEYFSETQRNKGNFPGRFSGRQFSNSRSEMNVSTLELGDSALYLCASSAGPMDGYTFGSGTRLTVV.

The V gene is TRBV19, the J gene TRBJ2-7; D gene ambiguous. The CDR3 consists of 12 residues. Per the germline V gene, CDR1 is LNHDA and CDR2 is SQIVND (reference sequence). Trimming left V 5 bases short and J 9 bases short, with 14 bases between. The CDR3 protein is CASSGSGLGQYF. CDR3 DNA sequence: TGTGCCAGTAGTGGGTCCGGGTTGGGGCAGTACTTC.

This clone was seen a handful of times. V and J are TRBV5-1 and TRBJ2-7, with 9 bases identical to TRBD1. Germline V gives CDR1 SGHRS, CDR2 YFSETQ. The CDR3 contains 14 residues. Trimming removed 1 base from V and 6 bases from J; junction bases left unmatched: 5. CDR3 nucleotide sequence: TGCGCCAGCAGCTTGTCCGGGACAGGGCCCGAGCAGTACTTC. Protein product: CASSLSGTGPEQYF.

The gene calls are TRBV19 and TRBJ1-2, with 10 bases that match TRBD1. The CDR3 extends over 13 amino acids. Germline CDR1 and CDR2: LNHDA and SQIVND (reference sequence). V shed 4 bases and J 9 bases; nucleotides not matched to a gene: 5. The DNA for the CDR3 is TGTGCCAGTAGTACGGACAGGGGGACCCGCTACACCTTC. The encoded protein is CASSTDRGTRYTF.

The chain recombines TRBV15 with TRBJ1-5, with D possibly matching TRBD1 (6 bases). Germline assignment: CDR1 LNHNV and CDR2 YYDKDF (reference sequence). This CDR3 is built from 14 residues. Trimming left V 5 bases short and J 0 bases short, with 8 bases between. In nucleotides, the CDR3 is TGTGCCACCAGCGGGGGCTATAGCAATCAGCCCCAGCATTTT. It encodes CATSGGYSNQPQHF. Looking up the rest from reference TRBV15 and TRBJ1-5 gives the full variable domain: DAMVIQNPRYQVTQFGKPVTLSCSQTLNHNVMYWYQQKSSQAPKLLFHYYDKDFNNEADTPDNFQSRRPNTSFCFLDIRSPGLGDTAMYLCATSGGYSNQPQHFGDGTRLSIL.

This clone was seen only once. The V and J genes are TRBV5-4 and TRBJ2-7; tentatively, D is TRBD2 (5 bases). CDR3 length: 13 amino acids. Between the trimmed V and J ends, which lost 4 bases and 4 bases, there was a span of 12 bases. Germline CDR1 is SGHNT and CDR2 is YYREEE (reference sequence). CDR3 in DNA: TGTGCCAGCAGCCGGGGAGCAAGTTACGAGCAGTACTTC. This encodes CASSRGASYEQYF.

This clone came up once. V gene TRBV11-2 combines with J gene TRBJ2-7; tentatively, D is TRBD1 (5 bases). This CDR3 contains 15 residues. Germline loops: CDR1 SGHAT, CDR2 FQNNGV. Trimming left V 5 bases short and J 6 bases short, with 20 bases between. CDR3 region: CASSPLDSNLLEQYF. The CDR3 region has the DNA TGTGCCAGCAGCCCCCTCGACAGTAACCTCCTCGAGCAGTACTTC.

The J gene is TRBJ1-1, the V gene TRBV19, with D possibly TRBD1 on 5 matching bases. CDR1 and CDR2 from the germline V gene are LNHDA and SQIVND (reference sequence). CDR3 length equals 13 residues. With 5 bases removed from V and 3 bases from J, the gap between germline ends came to 10 bases. The CDR3 spells CASSGTRDTEAFF. The CDR3 DNA reads TGTGCCAGTAGTGGGACTAGGGACACTGAAGCTTTCTTT.

This chain uses TRBV15 with TRBJ2-3, with a weak D call TRBD1 (6 bases). The ends were cut back, 9 bases at V and 5 bases at J, with 21 bases in the middle. There are 15 residues in the CDR3. The germline V gene has CDR1 LNHNV and CDR2 YYDKDF (reference sequence). The CDR3 is CATSIGQGHGDTQYF. For the CDR3, the DNA is TGTGCCACAAGTATAGGGCAGGGGCATGGAGATACGCAGTATTTT.

The rearrangement uses TRBV30 and TRBJ2-7; 9 nucleotides match TRBD1. Germline V gives CDR1 GTSNPN, CDR2 SVGIG (reference sequence). This CDR3 is 15 amino acids long. V shed 1 base, J shed 4 bases, and the junction held 8 bases outside the gene matches. The CDR3 loop is CAWSAGTGYSYEQYF. CDR3 in DNA: TGTGCCTGGAGTGCCGGGACAGGGTATTCGTACGAGCAGTACTTC.

The chain links TRBV4-2 to TRBJ2-2; D remains unclear. With 0 bases removed from V and 1 base from J, the gap between germline ends came to 6 bases. The CDR3 sequence is 15 residues long. CDR1 and CDR2 (germline): LGHNA, YNFKEQ. This CDR3 is CASSQDHLNTGELFF. CDR3 nucleotide sequence: TGTGCCAGCAGCCAAGACCACCTGAACACCGGGGAGCTGTTTTTT.

V and J are TRBV11-1 and TRBJ2-7; TRBD2 matches 9 bases. Germline CDR1 and CDR2: SGHAT and FQDESV (reference sequence). The CDR3 spans 13 residues. The trim removed 6 bases at V and 4 bases at J, leaving 4 bases unmatched. CDR3 bases: TGTGCCAGCAGGCCGACTAGCGGATACGAGCAGTACTTC. This gives the protein CASRPTSGYEQYF. Together with reference TRBV11-1 and TRBJ2-7, the CDR3 gives the full variable domain: EAEVAQSPRYKITEKSQAVAFWCDPISGHATLYWYRQILGQGPELLVQFQDESVVDDSQLPKDRFSAERLKGVDSTLKIQPAELGDSAMYLCASRPTSGYEQYFGPGTRLTVT.